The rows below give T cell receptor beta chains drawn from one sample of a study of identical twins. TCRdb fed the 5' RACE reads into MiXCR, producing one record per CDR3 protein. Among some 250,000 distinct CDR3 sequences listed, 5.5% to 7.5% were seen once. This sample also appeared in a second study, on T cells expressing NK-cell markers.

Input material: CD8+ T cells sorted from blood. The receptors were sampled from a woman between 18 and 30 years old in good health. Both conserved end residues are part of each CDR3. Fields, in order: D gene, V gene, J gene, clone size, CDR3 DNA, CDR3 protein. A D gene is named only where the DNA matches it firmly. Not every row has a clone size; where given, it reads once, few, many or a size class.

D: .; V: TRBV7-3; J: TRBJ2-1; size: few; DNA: TGTGCCAGCAGCTTTGTGAGGGGGGGCCGCCATGAGCAGTTCTTC; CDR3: CASSFVRGGRHEQFF
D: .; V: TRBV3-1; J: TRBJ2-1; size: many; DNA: TGTGCCAGCACCCCGCTTCTAGTAGCCTCCTACAATGAGCAGTTCTTC; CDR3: CASTPLLVASYNEQFF
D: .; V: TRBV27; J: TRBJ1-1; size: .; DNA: TGTGCCAGCAGTTCGCAGGGAAGGGTCACTGAAGCTTTCTTT; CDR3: CASSSQGRVTEAFF
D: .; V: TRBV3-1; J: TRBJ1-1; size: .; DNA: TGTGCCAGCAGCCTCATAGGGACAACTGAAGCTTTCTTT; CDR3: CASSLIGTTEAFF
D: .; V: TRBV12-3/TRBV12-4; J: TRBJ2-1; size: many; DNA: TGTGCCAGCAGTTTCGCGGCTGAGCAGTTCTTC; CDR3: CASSFAAEQFF
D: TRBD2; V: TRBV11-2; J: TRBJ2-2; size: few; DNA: TGTGCCAGCAGCTTAGGGAGGACTAGCGGGATGCTCGCGAACACCGGGGAGCTGTTTTTT; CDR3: CASSLGRTSGMLANTGELFF
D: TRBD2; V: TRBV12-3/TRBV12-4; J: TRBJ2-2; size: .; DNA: TGTGCCTTCAGTTTGAAGGGACTAGCGGGAGCCACCGGGGAGCTGTTTTTT; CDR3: CAFSLKGLAGATGELFF
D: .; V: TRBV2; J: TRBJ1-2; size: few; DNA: TGTGCAAGATTGGGAATGGGGGCCGTGTTCTATGGCTACACCTTC; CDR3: CARLGMGAVFYGYTF
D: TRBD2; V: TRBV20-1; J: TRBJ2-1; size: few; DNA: TGCAGTGGTAGCGGGAGTTCTGTCCCCTACAATGAGCAGTTCTTC; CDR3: CSGSGSSVPYNEQFF
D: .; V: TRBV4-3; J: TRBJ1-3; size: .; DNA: TGCGCCAGCAGCCAAGACCAGGGAGCTGGAAACACCATATATTTT; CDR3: CASSQDQGAGNTIYF
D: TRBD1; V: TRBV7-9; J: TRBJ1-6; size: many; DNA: TGTGCCAGCGGTAACCCGGGACAGACTCATTCACCCCTCCACTTT; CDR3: CASGNPGQTHSPLHF
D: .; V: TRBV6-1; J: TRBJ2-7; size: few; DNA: TGTGCCAGCAAGCCGAGGGACAACTCCTACGAGCAGTACTTC; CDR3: CASKPRDNSYEQYF
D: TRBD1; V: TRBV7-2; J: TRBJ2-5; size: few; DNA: TGTGCCAGCAGCTTAATCTCAGGGGGCGTCGGAGAGACCCAGTACTTC; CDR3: CASSLISGGVGETQYF
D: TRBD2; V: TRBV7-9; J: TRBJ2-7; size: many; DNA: TGTGCCAGCATGGGGACTAGCGTGGCCGAGCAGTACTTC; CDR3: CASMGTSVAEQYF
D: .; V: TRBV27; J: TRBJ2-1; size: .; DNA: TGTGCCACCGCGTGGCAGGCCGGGCCCAATGAGCAGTTCTTC; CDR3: CATAWQAGPNEQFF
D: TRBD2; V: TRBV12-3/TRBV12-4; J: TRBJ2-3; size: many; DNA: TGTGCCAGCAGTTTAAGGGAGGGCAGATATACGCAGTATTTT; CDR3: CASSLREGRYTQYF
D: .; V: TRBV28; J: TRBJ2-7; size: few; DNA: TGTGCCAGCAGTAACCTTGGGCAGATAGAGTACGAGCAGTACTTC; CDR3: CASSNLGQIEYEQYF
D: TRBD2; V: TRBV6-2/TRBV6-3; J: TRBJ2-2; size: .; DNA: TGTGCCAGCATCAATGGACTAGCGGAGACCGAACGGGCCGGGGAGCTGTTTTTT; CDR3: CASINGLAETERAGELFF
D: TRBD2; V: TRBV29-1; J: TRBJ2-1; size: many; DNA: TGCAGCGTTGAGGGTGATGATAGCGGGATGTACAATGAGCAGTTCTTC; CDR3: CSVEGDDSGMYNEQFF
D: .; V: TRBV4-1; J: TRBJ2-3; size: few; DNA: TGCGCCAGCAGCTATCAGCCCAGGGCAGAGGGCACAGATACGCAGTATTTT; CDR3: CASSYQPRAEGTDTQYF
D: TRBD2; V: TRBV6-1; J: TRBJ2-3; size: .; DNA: TGTGCCAGCAGCTCCGGGACTAGCGGGAGAGATACGCAGTATTTT; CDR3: CASSSGTSGRDTQYF
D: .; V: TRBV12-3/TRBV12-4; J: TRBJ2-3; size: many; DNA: TGTGCCAGCTCACCAGACGGGGATACGCAGTATTTT; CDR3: CASSPDGDTQYF
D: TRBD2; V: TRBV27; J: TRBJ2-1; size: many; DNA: TGTGCCAGCAGCCCCTTGGCTAGCGGTACAAATGAGCAGTTCTTC; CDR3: CASSPLASGTNEQFF
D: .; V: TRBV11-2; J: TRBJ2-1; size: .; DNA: TGTGCCAGCAGCTTCAAGGGGGGGCTTAACAATGAGCAGTTCTTC; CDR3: CASSFKGGLNNEQFF
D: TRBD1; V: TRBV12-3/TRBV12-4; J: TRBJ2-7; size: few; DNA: TGTGCCAGCAGTGCGAGCAGGGGGATCTACGAGCAGTACTTC; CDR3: CASSASRGIYEQYF
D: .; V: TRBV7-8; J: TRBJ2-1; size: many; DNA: TGTGCCAGCACCCCCAGGAGTAACAATGAGCAGTTCTTC; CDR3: CASTPRSNNEQFF
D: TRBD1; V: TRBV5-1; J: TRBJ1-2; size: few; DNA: TGCGCCAGCAGCGCCACGACAGGGGGTAACTATGGCTACACCTTC; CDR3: CASSATTGGNYGYTF
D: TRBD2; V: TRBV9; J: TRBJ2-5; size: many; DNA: TGTGCCAGCAGCGAGGCCGGAGGCGGGAGTCGAGAGACCCAGTACTTC; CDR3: CASSEAGGGSRETQYF
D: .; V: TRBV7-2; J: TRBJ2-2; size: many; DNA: .; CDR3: CASILDTGELFF
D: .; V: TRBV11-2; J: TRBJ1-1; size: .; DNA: TGTGCCAGCAGCTTGGGGGGGGGAGTTTTCTTT; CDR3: CASSLGGGVFF
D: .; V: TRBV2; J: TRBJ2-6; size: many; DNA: TGTGCCAGCAGTGAAGAAGGTATGGCCAACGTCCTGACTTTC; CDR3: CASSEEGMANVLTF
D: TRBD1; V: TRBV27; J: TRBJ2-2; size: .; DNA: TGTGCCAGCAGTTTAAGGGGGCCCGGGGAGCTGTTTTTT; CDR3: CASSLRGPGELFF
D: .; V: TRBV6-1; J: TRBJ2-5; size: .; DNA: TGTGCCAGCAGTGAACTAGGCGGGGCCCAAGAGACCCAGTACTTC; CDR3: CASSELGGAQETQYF
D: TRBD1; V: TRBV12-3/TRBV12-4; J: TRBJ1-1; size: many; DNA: TGTGCCAGCAGTCCGGACAGGACTGAAGCTTTCTTT; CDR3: CASSPDRTEAFF
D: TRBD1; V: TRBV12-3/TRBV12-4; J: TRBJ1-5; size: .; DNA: TGTGCCAGCAGGCTGGGACAGGGGGCCTGGCCCCAGCATTTT; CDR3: CASRLGQGAWPQHF
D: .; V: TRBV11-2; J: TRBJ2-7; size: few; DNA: TGTGCCAGCAGCTTAAGCCCAGCGGGCAGCTCCTACGAGCAGTACTTC; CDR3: CASSLSPAGSSYEQYF
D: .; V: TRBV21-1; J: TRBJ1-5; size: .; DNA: TGTGCCAGCAGGGGTCCTGGGAAGAGCAATCAGCCCCAGCATTTT; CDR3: CASRGPGKSNQPQHF
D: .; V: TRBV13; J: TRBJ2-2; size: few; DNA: TGTGCCAGCAGCTTAGAGGGGTCGAACGGACGGGAGCTGTTTTTT; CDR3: CASSLEGSNGRELFF
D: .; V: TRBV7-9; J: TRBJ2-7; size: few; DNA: TGTGCCAGCAGCTCCGAAAAGACAGTCTACGAGCAGTACTTC; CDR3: CASSSEKTVYEQYF
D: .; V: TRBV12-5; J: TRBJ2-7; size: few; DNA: TGTGCTAGTGGCTCTGAAGTGGGCGAGCAGTACTTC; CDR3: CASGSEVGEQYF
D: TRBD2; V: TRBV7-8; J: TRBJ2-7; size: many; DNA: TGTGCCACGGGGGGATCCTACGAGCAGTACTTC; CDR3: CATGGSYEQYF
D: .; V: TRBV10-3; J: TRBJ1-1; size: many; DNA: TGTGCCATCAGACGGGGGGCTGAAGCTTTCTTT; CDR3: CAIRRGAEAFF
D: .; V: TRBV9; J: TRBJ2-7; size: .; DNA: TGTGCCAGCAGCGTAGGGGAAAAGAGCGAGCAGTACTTC; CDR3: CASSVGEKSEQYF
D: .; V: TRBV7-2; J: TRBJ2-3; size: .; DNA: TGTGCCAGCAGCCTCGCGGGTTGGGACCGCTCCTCCCACGGGGATACGCAGTATTTT; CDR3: CASSLAGWDRSSHGDTQYF
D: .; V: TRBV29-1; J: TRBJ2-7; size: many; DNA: TGCAGCGTTGAAGGGCGGGGATACGAGCAGTACTTC; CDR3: CSVEGRGYEQYF
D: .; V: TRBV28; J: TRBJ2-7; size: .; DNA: TGTGCCATGAGCCCCGGGCGCTCCGGAACCCCCTACGAGCAGTACTTC; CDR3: CAMSPGRSGTPYEQYF
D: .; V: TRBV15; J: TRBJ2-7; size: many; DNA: TGTGCCACCTCAGGCAACTCCTACGAGCAGTACTTC; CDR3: CATSGNSYEQYF
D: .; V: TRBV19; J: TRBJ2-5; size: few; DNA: TGTGCCAGTAGTACCGAAACCTCCGGGGGGACCCAGTACTTC; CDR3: CASSTETSGGTQYF
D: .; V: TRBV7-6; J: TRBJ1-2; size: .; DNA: TGTGCCAGCAGCTTAACCAAAGGGGGTGGCTACACCTTC; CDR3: CASSLTKGGGYTF
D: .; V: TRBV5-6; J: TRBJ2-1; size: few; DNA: TGTGCCAGCAGCTTGTCCACGTCCCTCCATGAGCAGTTCTTC; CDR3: CASSLSTSLHEQFF
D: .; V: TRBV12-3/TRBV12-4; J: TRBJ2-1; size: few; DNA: TGTGCCAGCAGTTTCCTGGAGGGGGACTACAATGAGCAGTTCTTC; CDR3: CASSFLEGDYNEQFF
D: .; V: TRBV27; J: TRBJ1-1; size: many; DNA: TGTGCCAGCAGTCCGATCGGGGGGGTGAACACTGAAGCTTTCTTT; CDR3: CASSPIGGVNTEAFF
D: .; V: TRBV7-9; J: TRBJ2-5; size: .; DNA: TGTGCCAGCAGCTTACCACAAGCGGAGACCCAGTACTTC; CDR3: CASSLPQAETQYF
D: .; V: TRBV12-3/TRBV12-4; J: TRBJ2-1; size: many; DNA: TGTGCCAGCAGTTTAAAGGGGTCTAACAATGAGCAGTTCTTC; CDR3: CASSLKGSNNEQFF
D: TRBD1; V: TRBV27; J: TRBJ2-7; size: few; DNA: TGTGCCAGCATCCCCAGGGGGACAGGGGGCAGGGAGCAGTACTTC; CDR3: CASIPRGTGGREQYF
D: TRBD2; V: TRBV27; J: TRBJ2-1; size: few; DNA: TGTGCCAGCAGTTTATCATACGGTAGCGGGGGACGAAATGAGCAGTTCTTC; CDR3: CASSLSYGSGGRNEQFF
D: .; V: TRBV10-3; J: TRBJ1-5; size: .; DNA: TGTGCCACCTCCGACGGGAATCAGCCCCAGCATTTT; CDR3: CATSDGNQPQHF
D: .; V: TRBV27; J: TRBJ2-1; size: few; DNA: TGTGCCAGCAGTTTATCTGGGGCTCGGGAGCAGTTCTTC; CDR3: CASSLSGAREQFF
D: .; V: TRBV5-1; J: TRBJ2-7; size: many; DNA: TGCGCCAGCAGCGGGACTGGAAGTACCTACGAGCAGTACTTC; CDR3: CASSGTGSTYEQYF
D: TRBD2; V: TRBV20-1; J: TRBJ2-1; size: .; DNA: TGCAGTGCTAGAGATGGGCGGGGAGCGGGAGCTTATAATGAGCAGTTCTTC; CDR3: CSARDGRGAGAYNEQFF